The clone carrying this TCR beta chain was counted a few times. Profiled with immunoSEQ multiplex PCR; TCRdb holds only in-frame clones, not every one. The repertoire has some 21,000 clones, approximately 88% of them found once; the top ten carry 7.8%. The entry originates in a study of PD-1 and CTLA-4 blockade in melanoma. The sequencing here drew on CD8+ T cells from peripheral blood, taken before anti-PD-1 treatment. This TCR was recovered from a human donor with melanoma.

The CDR3 DNA follows: TGTGCCAGCAGCTTTGACTACACCGGGGAGCTGTTTTTT. Its translation is CASSFDYTGELFF. The rearrangement joins TRBV7-9 to TRBJ2-2; D uncertain. This CDR3 contains 13 residues. Between the trimmed V and J ends, which lost 3 bases and 3 bases, there was a span of 5 bases. Germline values: CDR1 SEHNR, CDR2 FQNEAQ (reference sequence).